This T cell receptor beta chain was identified in a study of T cells in Graves' hyperthyroidism and ophthalmopathy. Notes on the study in general: Ophthalmopathy cases were set apart from stable hyperthyroidism by a 13 V-J model.

A few counts support this clonotype. Its specificity is unknown. Per the germline V gene, CDR1 is MNHNS and CDR2 is SASEGT. There are 19 residues in the CDR3. Trimming removed 6 bases from V and 8 bases from J; junction bases left unmatched: 21. RNA transcripts yielded amplified TCR beta CDR3 regions. Initially, a first-round RT-PCR of the TCR CDR3 employed the HTBI primer set. TCRdb independently ran MiXCR on the multiplex PCR reads; one entry per CDR3 protein. The sample has more than 500,000 distinct CDR3 sequences, 15% to 20% seen once; the top ten hold about 29%. Material: blood. The TCR comes from a woman in her twenties or thirties with Graves' ophthalmopathy. J is TRBJ2-1 and V is TRBV6-1, with 11 positions matching TRBD2. The CDR3 reads CASSLLSLAGGGGADEQFF. The CDR3 region has the DNA TGTGCCAGCAGCCTCCTAAGTCTAGCGGGAGGCGGCGGGGCGGATGAGCAGTTCTTC.